These 14 T cell receptor beta chains originate from one sample sequenced in a study of T cells in Graves' hyperthyroidism and ophthalmopathy. Authors of the study amplified TCR beta CDR3 regions from RNA transcripts. The HTBI primer set drove a first-round RT-PCR of the TCR CDR3. TCRdb independently ran MiXCR on the multiplex PCR reads; one entry per CDR3 protein. The sample contains hundreds of thousands of distinct CDR3 sequences, 20% to 25% of which appear only once. The sequenced material came from blood. All receptors come from a man younger than 40 with Graves' ophthalmopathy.

This clonotype was counted many times. The J gene is TRBJ1-1, the V gene TRBV3-1; TRBD1 aligns across 8 bases. The CDR3 runs 13 residues. In germline, CDR1 is LGHDT, CDR2 YNNKEL (reference sequence). The V segment lost 3 bases and the J segment 6 bases; nucleotides outside the gene matches: 3. This CDR3 is CASSHAQGAEAFF. CDR3 bases: TGTGCCAGCAGCCATGCACAGGGGGCTGAAGCTTTCTTT.

Ten or more counts support this clonotype. The chain recombines TRBV20-1 with TRBJ2-1; D ambiguous. V lost 1 base and J lost 4, with 11 bases in between. There are 14 residues in the CDR3. Germline lookup yields CDR1 DFQATT and CDR2 SNEGSKA (reference sequence). CDR3 in amino acids: CSARVSRIYNEQFF. Here the CDR3 DNA reads TGCAGTGCTAGAGTTAGCCGAATTTACAATGAGCAGTTCTTC.

The chain combines TRBV28 with TRBJ1-5; D not resolved. V was clipped by 3 bases and J by 5 bases, with 5 bases between them. Germline assignment: CDR1 MDHEN and CDR2 SYDVKM. The length of the CDR3 is 12 residues. The CDR3 region is CASSFPDQPQHF. In nucleotides, the CDR3 is TGTGCCAGCAGTTTCCCCGATCAGCCCCAGCATTTT.

The table lists this clonotype with many counts. The V and J genes are TRBV5-1 and TRBJ2-1; D not resolved. CDR1 is SGHRS and CDR2 is YFSETQ in the germline V gene. The CDR3 is made up of 16 amino acids. V shed 0 bases and J shed 3 bases, with 13 bases lying between them. Here the CDR3 DNA reads TGCGCCAGCAGCTTGGGGATGGATAACGGCTACAATGAGCAGTTCTTC. It codes for CASSLGMDNGYNEQFF.

The chain has TRBV11-3 and TRBJ2-2; 7 positions match TRBD1. The ends lost 0 bases at V and 4 bases at J; junction bases unmatched: 2. The germline V gene encodes CDR1 SGHNT and CDR2 YENEEA. This CDR3 has 15 amino acids. The CDR3 coding sequence is TGTGCCAGCAGCTTAGAGGGACAGCTCACCGGGGAGCTGTTTTTT. Protein sequence: CASSLEGQLTGELFF.

This clonotype was counted a few times. The chain couples TRBV27 to TRBJ2-3; D ambiguous. CDR3 length equals 12 residues. Germline V gene sequence: CDR1 MNHEY, CDR2 SMNVEV (reference sequence). Trimming removed 0 bases from V and 6 bases from J, with 4 bases in between. In DNA form, the CDR3 reads TGTGCCAGCAGTTTATCGGGCGATACGCAGTATTTT. Protein: CASSLSGDTQYF.

The gene calls are TRBV11-2 and TRBJ2-5; D remains ambiguous. The CDR3 is 16 residues long. Germline assignment: CDR1 SGHAT and CDR2 FQNNGV. The V end lost 0 bases, the J end lost 9 bases, and 20 bases lay between the germline ends. In DNA form, the CDR3 reads TGTGCCAGCAGCTTAGATCTAGGAGCAGCCGTGGCGGCCCAGTACTTC. Translated, it gives CASSLDLGAAVAAQYF.

Only a few counts were recorded for this clonotype. J is TRBJ2-7 and V is TRBV11-2; D is uncertain. The CDR3 sequence is 15 residues long. Germline V gene lookup returns CDR1 SGHAT and CDR2 FQNNGV. V gave up 8 bases and J gave up 4 bases, with 21 bases separating them. The CDR3 sequence is CASGSRPAVEYEQYF. The CDR3 DNA reads TGTGCCAGCGGCTCCCGGCCGGCAGTTGAGTACGAGCAGTACTTC. The full variable domain, completed using reference TRBV11-2 and TRBJ2-7, is EAGVAQSPRYKIIEKRQSVAFWCNPISGHATLYWYQQILGQGPKLLIQFQNNGVVDDSQLPKDRFSAERLKGVDSTLKIQPAKLEDSAVYLCASGSRPAVEYEQYFGPGTRLTVT.

In DNA form, the CDR3 reads TGTGCCAGCACTAGAGGCATGAACACTGAAGCTTTCTTT. Protein sequence: CASTRGMNTEAFF. The chain recombines TRBV12-3 or TRBV12-4 with TRBJ1-1; no reliable D call. The CDR3 is 13 residues long. The V end lost 7 bases, the J end lost 0 bases, and 9 bases lay between the germline ends.

The gene calls are TRBV10-2 and TRBJ1-4, with TRBD1 matching over 8 bases. Unmatched junction bases numbered 7, after V lost 5 bases and J lost 5 bases. Germline lookup yields CDR1 WSHSY and CDR2 SAAADI. This CDR3 spans 15 amino acids. CDR3 nucleotides: TGCGCCAGCAGTAGTGCAGGGGGCCGGAATGAAAAACTGTTTTTT. Protein: CASSSAGGRNEKLFF.

This chain joins TRBV9 and TRBJ1-1, with unresolved D. The CDR3 is 15 residues long. V was trimmed by 0 bases and J by 1 base, leaving 10 bases between them. Per germline, CDR1 SGDLS and CDR2 YYNGEE. In nucleotides, the CDR3 is TGTGCCAGCAGCGTAGGGAACACTGAGAACACTGAAGCTTTCTTT. It specifies CASSVGNTENTEAFF. Full variable domain (outside the CDR3, taken from reference TRBV9 and TRBJ1-1): DSGVTQTPKHLITATGQRVTLRCSPRSGDLSVYWYQQSLDQGLQFLIQYYNGEERAKGNILERFSAQQFPDLHSELNLSSLELGDSALYFCASSVGNTENTEAFFGQGTRLTVV.

V and J are TRBV19 and TRBJ2-7, with 12 bases aligning to TRBD2. J gave up 3 bases and V 3 bases, and 3 bases lay outside the gene matches. This CDR3 spans 15 amino acids. The germline gives CDR1 LNHDA, CDR2 SQIVND (reference sequence). CDR3 coding DNA: TGTGCCAGTAGTATTGAGACTAGCGGGAGCTACGAGCAGTACTTC. Its protein product is CASSIETSGSYEQYF.

This clonotype was observed many times. J is TRBJ2-3 and V is TRBV20-1, with 12 nucleotides matching TRBD2. V trimming: 3 bases; J trimming: 0 bases; junction bases outside the gene matches: 1. Germline assignment: CDR1 DFQATT and CDR2 SNEGSKA (reference sequence). CDR3 length: 15 residues. The CDR3 protein is CSASGTSGSTDTQYF. CDR3 bases: TGCAGTGCTAGCGGGACTAGCGGGAGCACAGATACGCAGTATTTT.

The chain is built from TRBV6-2 or TRBV6-3 and TRBJ2-1, with 8 bases matching TRBD1. Trimming removed 2 bases from V and 4 bases from J; junction bases left unmatched: 10. The CDR3 covers 17 residues. Germline CDR1 and CDR2: MNHEY and SVGEGT. CDR3 residues: CASSYRLTRDRYNEQFF. The CDR3 region has the DNA TGTGCCAGCAGTTACCGATTAACCCGGGACAGGTACAATGAGCAGTTCTTC.